This TCR beta chain originates from a study of CD8+CD57+ T cells in acquired aplastic anemia. This clonotype was seen just once. Genomic DNA constituted the template upon which TCR beta VDJ and CDR3 profiling was performed. MiXCR, run by TCRdb on the reads, gives a single entry per CDR3 protein. The data contain hundreds of thousands of distinct CDR3 sequences, more than 40% of them singletons. The sequenced patients had an expansion of CD8+CD57+ cells seen by flow cytometry. Acquired aplastic anemia of severe grade affected all patients. The CDR3 is made up of 13 amino acids. With 2 bases removed from V and 6 bases from J, the gap between germline ends came to 8 bases. Germline lookup yields CDR1 MNHNY and CDR2 SVGAGI (reference sequence).

The sample consisted of sorted CD4+, CD8+, or CD8+CD57+ T cells (not recorded which) from PBMCs. The receptor was derived from a human donor with aplastic anemia. The rearrangement joins TRBV6-6 to TRBJ1-5; unclear D gene. CDR3 nucleotides: TGTGCCAGCAGTTACGCTCCTGTTCAGCCCCAGCATTTT. Translated: CASSYAPVQPQHF.